This T cell receptor beta chain was found in a study of response to subunit inactivated influenza vaccine. Study conclusions and caveats: New T cells are recruited in small numbers by each seasonal influenza vaccination, according to the authors' suggestion.

There are many counts of this clonotype. No antigen is known for it. TCRdb re-analysed the RT-PCR reads in MiXCR, keeping a single row per CDR3 protein. The sample has roughly 650,000 distinct CDR3 sequences, approximately 14% seen once; the top ten hold 11%. Trimming cost V 5 bases and J 2 bases, with 13 bases left between them. Germline CDR1 is SGHTA and CDR2 is FQGNSA. The CDR3 is 15 amino acids. The source is a man between 50 and 59 years old who received an inactivated influenza vaccine. This sample comprised PBMCs from blood, obtained roughly 13 days after vaccination. V and J are TRBV7-2 and TRBJ2-1; weak D call: TRBD2 (5 bases). The DNA of the CDR3 is TGTGCCAGCAGCCAGACTACGGCAACCTACAATGAGCAGTTCTTC. The encoded protein is CASSQTTATYNEQFF.